One and the same sample provided the 15 T cell receptor beta chains below, sequenced in a study of human T cells and chemical hapten exposure. TCRdb reanalysed the RACE reads using MiXCR and keeps one entry per CDR3 protein. The sample has about 120,000 distinct CDR3 sequences, approximately 12% seen once. The time point was: pre-sensitization, week 0. Regarding treatment: therapeutic diphenylcyclopropenone sensitization with weekly scalp DPC. Sequenced here: whole blood, sampled in connection with sensitization to the hapten diphenylcyclopropenone (DPC). The receptors derive from a woman in her late teens or twenties with alopecia areata. Some clones in this sample may be carry-over from other donors' samples.

J is TRBJ2-1 and V is TRBV5-1, with D perhaps matching TRBD2 (5 bases). Germline CDR1 and CDR2: SGHRS and YFSETQ. The V gene lost 3 bases and the J gene lost 3 bases, with 10 bases spanning the gap. This CDR3 is 14 amino acids long. The CDR3 spells CASSYNGIYNEQFF. The CDR3 DNA sequence: TGCGCCAGCAGCTATAACGGGATCTACAATGAGCAGTTCTTC.

The sample holds a few counts of this clonotype. The J gene is TRBJ2-1, the V gene TRBV7-6; D is possibly TRBD1 or TRBD2 (5 bases each). The CDR3 has 15 amino acids. V dropped 5 bases and J dropped 2 bases, with 13 bases sitting between them. Germline V gene sequence: CDR1 SGHVS, CDR2 FNYEAQ. The CDR3 nucleotides are TGTGCCAGCAGCCGTCTTGGGGGTACCTACAATGAGCAGTTCTTC. Translating it yields CASSRLGGTYNEQFF.

This chain links TRBV20-1 with TRBJ1-5, with 8 bases aligning to TRBD1. This CDR3 is built from 15 residues. The germline CDR1 and CDR2 sequences are DFQATT and SNEGSKA (reference sequence). Unmatched junction bases numbered 7, after V lost 4 bases and J lost 2 bases. The CDR3 bases are TGCAGTGCTAACCCGGGACAGGTGGGCAATCAGCCCCAGCATTTT. It encodes CSANPGQVGNQPQHF.

This clonotype was observed a handful of times. The J gene is TRBJ2-1, the V gene TRBV29-1; TRBD1 might be the D (6 bases). The V end was cut by 1 base, the J end by 10 bases, with 23 bases between. CDR1 and CDR2 from the germline V gene are SQVTM and ANQGSEA. The CDR3 runs 16 residues. Written as DNA, the CDR3 is TGCAGCGTTGAAGTATCCCTGACAGGCGCTAATGGGGAGCAGTTCTTC. Its protein product is CSVEVSLTGANGEQFF.

The CDR3 sequence: CASSQEQFNTEAFF. The CDR3 DNA follows: TGCGCCAGCAGCCAAGAGCAGTTCAACACTGAAGCTTTCTTT. The chain combines TRBV4-1 with TRBJ1-1, with no clear D. Trimming cost V 0 bases and J 2 bases, with 7 bases left between them. Germline assignment: CDR1 MGHRA and CDR2 YSYEKL. This CDR3 has 14 amino acids.

This clonotype has more than one count but fewer than ten. The chain is built from TRBV20-1 and TRBJ1-6; the match to TRBD1 covers 10 bases. Germline V gene data show CDR1 as DFQATT and CDR2 as SNEGSKA (reference sequence). V trimming: 3 bases; J trimming: 10 bases; junction bases outside the gene matches: 6. CDR3 size: 14 residues. The CDR3 protein is CSASRQGAKSPLHF. As DNA, the CDR3 is TGCAGTGCTAGCAGACAGGGGGCGAAGTCACCCCTCCACTTT.

This rearrangement joins TRBV5-1 to TRBJ2-7, with 8 nucleotides matching TRBD1. The CDR3 runs 15 residues. Germline V gene data show CDR1 as SGHRS and CDR2 as YFSETQ. Losses at the gene ends were 4 bases for V and 5 bases for J; bases not matched to a gene: 11. The CDR3 loop is CASSPGQGLLNEQYF. CDR3 DNA: TGCGCCAGCAGCCCCGGACAGGGCCTTTTGAACGAGCAGTACTTC.

This clonotype was recorded many times. The chain employs TRBV28 and TRBJ2-3; 13 nucleotides agree with TRBD2. CDR3 length: 15 amino acids. J gave up 2 bases and V 7 bases, and 3 bases lay outside the gene matches. In germline, CDR1 is MDHEN, CDR2 SYDVKM. CDR3 sequence: CASKGTSGDTDTQYF. For the CDR3, the DNA is TGTGCCAGCAAAGGGACTAGCGGGGACACAGATACGCAGTATTTT. Complete variable domain (other parts from reference TRBV28 and TRBJ2-3): DVKVTQSSRYLVKRTGEKVFLECVQDMDHENMFWYRQDPGLGLRLIYFSYDVKMKEKGDIPEGYSVSREKKERFSLILESASTNQTSMYLCASKGTSGDTDTQYFGPGTRLTVL.

This clonotype has just a few counts. The V call is TRBV29-1, the J call TRBJ2-2, with 7 positions matching TRBD1. Unmatched junction bases numbered 2, after V lost 7 bases and J lost 6 bases. The CDR3 has 11 amino acids. Germline lookup yields CDR1 SQVTM and CDR2 ANQGSEA. The CDR3 spells CSARGPGELFF. The CDR3 DNA is TGCAGCGCTAGGGGGCCCGGGGAGCTGTTTTTT.

This clonotype was seen more than once but under ten times. This chain joins TRBV11-2 and TRBJ2-3; D is possibly TRBD1 (6 bases). V dropped 6 bases and J dropped 5 bases, with 18 bases sitting between them. Per the germline V gene, CDR1 is SGHAT and CDR2 is FQNNGV. This CDR3 contains 15 residues. CDR3 amino acids: CASSPRPGAQDTQYF. The CDR3 DNA is TGTGCCAGCAGTCCGAGGCCAGGGGCACAAGATACGCAGTATTTT.

This clonotype occurred a few times. CDR3 bases: TGTGCCAGCAGCCGACAGGGGGAGCAGTACTTC. Translation gives CASSRQGEQYF. V usage is TRBV7-9 and J usage is TRBJ2-7; TRBD1 matches 8 bases. This CDR3 comprises 11 residues. The J segment lost 7 bases and the V segment lost 5 bases, leaving 1 base of the junction unmatched. Per the germline V gene, CDR1 is SEHNR and CDR2 is FQNEAQ (reference sequence). Full variable domain (rest looked up from reference TRBV7-9 and TRBJ2-7): DTGVSQNPRHKITKRGQNVTFRCDPISEHNRLYWYRQTLGQGPEFLTYFQNEAQLEKSRLLSDRFSAERPKGSFSTLEIQRTEQGDSAMYLCASSRQGEQYFGPGTRLTVT.

There are many counts of this clonotype. The chain recombines TRBV3-1 with TRBJ2-2; either TRBD1 or TRBD2 may fit D (5 bases each). The V gene's germline CDR1 is LGHDT and CDR2 YNNKEL (reference sequence). The CDR3 covers 14 residues. V was pared by 1 base and J by 6 bases, with 9 bases between. The DNA for the CDR3 is TGTGCCAGCAGCCAAGTGGGGGATCCCGGGGAGCTGTTTTTT. Amino acids: CASSQVGDPGELFF.

This clonotype was seen only once. V is TRBV2 and J is TRBJ1-5; 8 bases map to TRBD1. The germline V gene encodes CDR1 SNHLY and CDR2 FYNNEI. V lost 6 bases, J lost 2 bases, and 6 bases stayed unmatched. This CDR3 has 15 amino acids. The CDR3 reads CASRQTGAGNQPQHF. As DNA, the CDR3 is TGTGCCAGCAGGCAGACAGGGGCGGGCAATCAGCCCCAGCATTTT.

This clonotype has just a few counts. This chain connects TRBV18 to TRBJ2-5, with D perhaps given as TRBD1 or TRBD2 (6 bases each). Trimming took off 2 bases at V and 5 bases at J, with 15 bases between the two ends. This CDR3 region has 15 residues. Germline-derived CDR1 and CDR2 are KGHSH and LQKENI. The CDR3 bases are TGTGCCAGCTCACCAGGGAAAACGGGGGCCGAGACCCAGTACTTC. Protein: CASSPGKTGAETQYF. Drawing the rest from reference TRBV18 and TRBJ2-5, the complete variable domain is NAGVMQNPRHLVRRRGQEARLRCSPMKGHSHVYWYRQLPEEGLKFMVYLQKENIIDESGMPKERFSAEFPKEGPSILRIQQVVRGDSAAYFCASSPGKTGAETQYFGPGTRLLVL.

The DNA for the CDR3 is TGCAGTGCTAGAGGGCCCAGCGGGGTACACGAGCAGTACTTC. Its translation: CSARGPSGVHEQYF. The chain recombines TRBV20-1 with TRBJ2-7; the match to TRBD2 covers 7 bases. From germline, CDR1 is DFQATT and CDR2 SNEGSKA (reference sequence). The CDR3 consists of 14 residues. V trimming: 1 base; J trimming: 5 bases; junction bases outside the gene matches: 8.